These T cell receptor beta chains were read from a single sample in a study of shared T cell receptors in the human thymus. Sequenced by immunoSEQ multiplex PCR; TCRdb stores in-frame clones only, minus some. The sample contains roughly 710,000 clones, 70% to 90% of which appear only once. The same data also contributed to another study, on human thymus T cells.

Sequenced input: thymocytes. Receptor source: a girl under two years old with a congenital heart defect. Each CDR3 is given with its conserved first and last residue. A D gene is named only where the DNA matches it firmly. A row's size may be missing; if present it is once, few, many or a size class.

j_call v_call clone_size d_call cdr3_nt cdr3_aa
TRBJ2-5 TRBV9 . . TGTGCCAGCAGCGCCTTTGGGGGGGACAAGCGCCAGTACTTC CASSAFGGDKRQYF
TRBJ1-1 TRBV9 . . TGTGCCAGCAGCGTAGTTTTCGAGGGTGAGAACACTGAAGCTTTCTTT CASSVVFEGENTEAFF
TRBJ2-3 TRBV5-1 . . TGCGCCAGCAGCCCAAGGGGGAGGACTAGTCGAGGCACAGATACGCAGTATTTT CASSPRGRTSRGTDTQYF
TRBJ2-7 TRBV19 few . TGTGCCAGTAGTGAGGGTTCATCCCCCTACGAGCAGTACTTC CASSEGSSPYEQYF
TRBJ2-3 TRBV28 . TRBD2 TGTGCCAGCAATGTGGCGACTAGCGGACGCACAGATACGCAGTATTTT CASNVATSGRTDTQYF
TRBJ1-5 TRBV27 . . TGTGCCAGCAGTTCCCTCCTCGACAGCGACAATCAGCCCCAGCATTTT CASSSLLDSDNQPQHF
TRBJ1-2 TRBV21-1 once . TGCGATGACGTGGAGGGCCTGAACTATGGCTACACCTTC CDDVEGLNYGYTF
TRBJ1-5 TRBV27 . . TGTGCCAGCAGTTTAGAGGGAACTTACAATCAGCCCCAGCATTTT CASSLEGTYNQPQHF
TRBJ2-1 TRBV5-6 . . TGTGCCAGCAGAAAATGGGCTCCAGACTACAATGAGCAGTTCTTC CASRKWAPDYNEQFF
TRBJ2-5 TRBV29-1 . . TGCAGCGTTGAATACCCCCGACAGGCCCAAGAGACCCAGTACTTC CSVEYPRQAQETQYF
TRBJ1-2 TRBV6-1 . . TGTGCCAGCAATGAGTGGAGCTATGGCTACACCTTC CASNEWSYGYTF
TRBJ2-2 TRBV7-3 . TRBD1 TGTGCCAGCAGCTCCCACCCGACAGGGTACACCGGGGAGCTGTTTTTT CASSSHPTGYTGELFF
TRBJ2-5 TRBV15 . TRBD1 TGTGCCACCAGCAGGGGCCGCCCGGGACAGCAAGAGACCCAGTACTTC CATSRGRPGQQETQYF
TRBJ1-1 TRBV5-6 . . TGTGCCAGCAGCTTGATCTTCGGGGGGGAGATGAACACTGAAGCTTTCTTT CASSLIFGGEMNTEAFF
TRBJ2-7 TRBV18 once TRBD1 TGTGCCAGCTCACCGGACAGGGAGTTTTCCTACGAGCAGTACTTC CASSPDREFSYEQYF
TRBJ2-7 TRBV19 few . TGTGCCAGTAGCCACAGGGGAGGCGAGCAGTACTTC CASSHRGGEQYF
TRBJ2-2 TRBV7-2 . . TGTGCCAGCAGCTTAGCCCAGGCCGCCGATCACCTGAAAAAGAACACCGGGGAGCTGTTTTTT CASSLAQAADHLKKNTGELFF
TRBJ2-1 TRBV27 . TRBD1 TGTGCCAGCAGTTTAAATACTTCGATCGGGACAGGGGGTTACAATGAGCAGTTCTTC CASSLNTSIGTGGYNEQFF
TRBJ1-4 TRBV25-1 . . TGTGCCAGCAAGGACAGTGCAACTAATGAAAAACTGTTTTTT CASKDSATNEKLFF
TRBJ2-3 TRBV5-4 . TRBD2 TGTGCCAGCAGCTTATGTGCAAGCGGGGGGAACACAGATACGCAGTATTTT CASSLCASGGNTDTQYF
TRBJ1-5 TRBV10-2 . . TGCGCCAGCAGTGAGTCGCCAGGGAGGGGCAATCAGCCCCAGCATTTT CASSESPGRGNQPQHF
TRBJ2-1 TRBV4-1 . TRBD1 TGCGCCAGCAGCCAAGGAGGAAGAGGGGGCGCCTTCAATGAGCAGTTCTTC CASSQGGRGGAFNEQFF
TRBJ2-7 TRBV7-8 few . TGTGCCAGCAGCTTAGGGCAGGGCCCTTCCTACGAGCAGTACTTC CASSLGQGPSYEQYF
TRBJ1-1 TRBV7-2 . . TGTGCCAGCAGCCATGGGCAGTGGAACATGAACACTGAAGCTTTCTTT CASSHGQWNMNTEAFF
TRBJ1-6 TRBV5-1 once . TGCGCCAGCAGCTTGGCCAGGGCTCCCTATTCACCCCTCCACTTT CASSLARAPYSPLHF
TRBJ1-1 TRBV4-1 . . TGCGCCAGCAGCCAAGATGGCAGACTCGGGATTCGGGACACTGAAGCTTTCTTT CASSQDGRLGIRDTEAFF
TRBJ2-7 TRBV12-5 . . TGTGCTAGTGGTTTGCCAGACTACGAGCAGTACTTC CASGLPDYEQYF
TRBJ1-5 TRBV28 . TRBD1 TGTGCCAGCAGTTCGGACCCAGGACAGGGTGGTCAGCCCCAGCATTTT CASSSDPGQGGQPQHF
TRBJ2-2 TRBV2 . TRBD1 TGTGCCAGCACCCAGACAGGGATTGGCACCGGGGAGCTGTTTTTT CASTQTGIGTGELFF
TRBJ2-7 TRBV19 . . TGTGCCAGTAGTCCGGGGGAAGGACGGAGCCCAGTGGTCGAGCAGTACTTC CASSPGEGRSPVVEQYF
TRBJ1-5 TRBV27 few TRBD1 TGTGCCAGCAGTCGGACAGGGGTGAATCAGCCCCAGCATTTT CASSRTGVNQPQHF
TRBJ1-2 TRBV4-3 . . TGCGCCAGCAGCCAAAACAAACCGGAGGATCCTGATGGCTACACCTTC CASSQNKPEDPDGYTF
TRBJ2-3 TRBV6-5 . . TGTGCCAGCAGTTTCCGGGTTACCACAGATACGCAGTATTTT CASSFRVTTDTQYF
TRBJ2-2 TRBV5-1 . . TGCGCCAGTATACCGACAGGAACTTCGGGGACCGGGGAGCTGTTTTTT CASIPTGTSGTGELFF
TRBJ2-5 TRBV7-3 . TRBD2 TGTGCCAGCAGCTTAGGGGCTAGCGGGGACCAAGAGACCCAGTACTTC CASSLGASGDQETQYF
TRBJ2-1 TRBV11-2 . . TGTGCCAGCAGCTTAGCAACCGGGATCTCCTACAATGAGCAGTTCTTC CASSLATGISYNEQFF
TRBJ2-7 TRBV5-6 . . TGTGCCAGCAGCTTCGGGGATGAGCAGTACTTC CASSFGDEQYF
TRBJ1-6 TRBV7-8 . . TGTGCCAGCAGCAAAACAGGGTTGAATTCACCCCTCCACTTT CASSKTGLNSPLHF